This T cell receptor beta chain was sequenced in a study of response to subunit inactivated influenza vaccine. Whole-study findings and limits: Every seasonal influenza vaccination brings in few new T cells, the authors suggested.

The V segment lost 6 bases and the J segment 1 base; nucleotides outside the gene matches: 14. Germline V gives CDR1 MDHEN, CDR2 SYDVKM. This CDR3 is built from 17 residues. A remark on this clonotype: Its antigen remains unidentified.

TCRdb re-derived calls from the RT-PCR reads in MiXCR, one entry per CDR3 protein. The table has 550,000 to 600,000 distinct CDR3 sequences, 12% seen once. The chain links TRBV28 to TRBJ1-1; 7 bases align to TRBD1. The TCR sequence derives from a man aged 50 to 59 who received an inactivated influenza vaccine. Sequencing was performed on PBMCs from blood, taken on the day of vaccination. DNA for the CDR3: TGTGCCAGCAGCTTTCAGGAGGGGGCACCGGGGAACACTGAAGCTTTCTTT. It translates to CASSFQEGAPGNTEAFF.